Here is one TCR beta chain with its context. The antigen is unknown. Every contributor of samples was a Caucasian grown-up residing in Nashville, Tennessee. The CDR3 consists of 16 residues. CDR1 is MGHRA, CDR2 YSYEKL, per germline. Between the trimmed V and J ends, which lost 1 base and 1 base, there was a span of 10 bases. The data are from a study of shared clonotypes between healthy human individuals. Overall study results and limits: A handful of donors showed sharing of about 4.7% of naive CD4 clonotypes. Although depth was large, rarefaction showed that sequencing of the sorted subsets was incomplete.

Replicate sorted-subset PCRs were loaded with around 220 ng DNA, 30,000 to 35,000 T cell genomes. Sequencing used immunoSEQ multiplex PCR; TCRdb keeps in-frame clones, though not all of them. The data contain about 2.4 million clones, 93% of them singletons. Sequencing input: naive CD4+ T cells from PBMCs. As for subset: CD45RA+ positively selected. The gene calls are TRBV4-1 and TRBJ2-2; D possibly corresponds to TRBD2 (6 bases). The receptor was derived from a man between 18 and 29 years old in good health. Some clones in this sample may be carry-over from other donors' samples. The CDR3 protein is CASSQVLSGNTGELFF. The DNA for the CDR3 is TGCGCCAGCAGCCAAGTTCTTAGCGGGAACACCGGGGAGCTGTTTTTT.